This T cell receptor (beta chain) was recovered during a study of beta chain features in type 1 diabetes. Findings of the study overall: Shortening that was moderate but significant affected the TCRB CDR3s of Type 1 diabetes patients in all four CD4+ subsets. Cells carrying high TCR expression could end up over-represented when cDNA is sequenced. Unsettled here was the matter of whether HLA type influences TCRB rearrangement.

The investigators reverse transcribed all of the isolated RNA, so they sequenced expressed TCRB transcripts. Read counts averaged around 3.6 million for samples of naive, central memory and regulatory T cells. Sequencing was performed with immunoSEQ multiplex PCR; in TCRdb, only in-frame clones are kept and a portion is missing. The sample yields roughly 400,000 clones, around 10% seen once. This clone has only a few counts. The antigen remains unidentified. CD45RO/CCR7/CD25/CD127/CD95/CD27 sorting isolated CD4+ naive, central memory, regulatory and stem cell-like memory cells. CDR3 length: 15 amino acids. Germline CDR1 is MNHNS and CDR2 is SASEGT. V was cut by 2 bases and J by 7 bases, with 15 bases left in between.

The sequencing sample was made of central memory CD4+ T cells from blood. The rearrangement joins TRBV6-1 to TRBJ1-5; possible D gene TRBD1, 5 bases. The receptor was derived from a man aged 25 to 45 with type 1 diabetes. In nucleotides, the CDR3 is TGTGCCAGCAGTGAACATGGGAGGGGAGGGCAGCCCCAGCATTTT. Protein product: CASSEHGRGGQPQHF.